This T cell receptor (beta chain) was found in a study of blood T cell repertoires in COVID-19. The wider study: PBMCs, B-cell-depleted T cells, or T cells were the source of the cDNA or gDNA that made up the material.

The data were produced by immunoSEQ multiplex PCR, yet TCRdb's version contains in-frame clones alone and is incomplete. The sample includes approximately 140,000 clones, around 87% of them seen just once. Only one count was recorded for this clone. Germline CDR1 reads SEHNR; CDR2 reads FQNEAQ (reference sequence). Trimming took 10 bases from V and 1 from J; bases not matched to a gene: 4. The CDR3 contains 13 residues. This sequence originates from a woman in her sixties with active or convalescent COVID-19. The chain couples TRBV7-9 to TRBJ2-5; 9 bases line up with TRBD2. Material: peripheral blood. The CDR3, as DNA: TGTGCCACTTGGACTAGCGCCCAAGAGACCCAGTACTTC. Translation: CATWTSAQETQYF.